This TCR beta chain was sequenced in a study of response to subunit inactivated influenza vaccine. Study-wide points: That few new T cells are recruited by each seasonal influenza vaccination was the authors' suggestion.

Looked up from germline, CDR1 is LGHNA and CDR2 is YNFKEQ. Trimming took off 1 base at V and 1 base at J, with 14 bases between the two ends. The CDR3 totals 17 residues. This clonotype was observed a few times. Its antigen is unidentified. TCRdb passed the RT-PCR reads through MiXCR, listing each CDR3 protein once. The sample has roughly 790,000 distinct CDR3 sequences, over 20% seen once. The chain couples TRBV4-2 to TRBJ1-3, with D unresolved. The source of this sequence is a man aged 45 to 65 who received an inactivated influenza vaccine. Sample: PBMCs from blood, taken roughly 5 days after vaccination. The CDR3 is CASSQVGSFQSGNTIYF. The CDR3 DNA sequence: TGTGCCAGCAGCCAAGTGGGTTCGTTTCAATCTGGAAACACCATATATTTT.